The 5 T cell receptor beta chains below come from one sample, sequenced in a study of regulatory T cells in long-lasting Graves disease. HTBI primers from iRepertoire and Arm-PCR of CDR3 regions yielded the TCR beta libraries. Via MiXCR, TCRdb re-called the multiplex PCR reads, giving one row per CDR3 protein. The sample has about 530,000 distinct CDR3 sequences, about 16% seen once; the top ten hold 20% to 25%. The time point was: newly diagnosed GD, antithyroid drugs for less than 3 months. TCR sequences were obtained from RNA taken from PBMCs. The same sample was also studied in work on T cells in Graves' hyperthyroidism and ophthalmopathy.

Sequencing used peripheral blood mononuclear cells (PBMCs), obtained at new diagnosis, from a patient treated with antithyroid drugs. The receptor source for this set is a woman aged 40 to 65 with Graves disease.

This clonotype was seen repeatedly, ten times or more. The chain has TRBV18 and TRBJ2-3, with a weak D call TRBD1 (6 bases). V lost 3 bases and J 3 bases, leaving 10 bases between the germline ends. The CDR3 covers 14 residues. Germline lookup yields CDR1 KGHSH and CDR2 LQKENI. The CDR3 region has the DNA TGTGCCAGCTCACCTGTCAGGGGTACAGATACGCAGTATTTT. This gives the protein CASSPVRGTDTQYF. Together with reference TRBV18 and TRBJ2-3, the CDR3 gives the full variable domain: NAGVMQNPRHLVRRRGQEARLRCSPMKGHSHVYWYRQLPEEGLKFMVYLQKENIIDESGMPKERFSAEFPKEGPSILRIQQVVRGDSAAYFCASSPVRGTDTQYFGPGTRLTVL.

The chain employs TRBV4-1 and TRBJ2-1; TRBD2 matches 9 bases. The CDR3 has 15 amino acids. Trimming removed 4 bases from V and 4 bases from J; junction bases left unmatched: 5. CDR1 is MGHRA, CDR2 YSYEKL, per germline. CDR3 nucleotides: TGCGCCAGCAGCCTAGCGGGGGAACCTTACAATGAGCAGTTCTTC. Translation gives CASSLAGEPYNEQFF.

This clonotype was seen repeatedly, ten times or more. The chain combines TRBV6-2 or TRBV6-3 with TRBJ1-1, with D possibly TRBD1 on 5 matching bases. The V and J ends lost 2 bases and 5 bases respectively, with 12 bases between them. CDR3 length: 14 amino acids. Germline CDR1 is MNHEY and CDR2 is SVGEGT. In DNA, the CDR3 is TGTGCCAGCAGTTACGGAGGGTGGGGGACTGAAGCTTTCTTT. It codes for CASSYGGWGTEAFF.

In its sample, this clonotype was seen many times. The V gene is TRBV15, the J gene TRBJ2-1, with D perhaps matching TRBD2 (5 bases). Trimming took off 1 base at V and 1 base at J, with 8 bases between the two ends. Germline V lookup: CDR1 LNHNV, CDR2 YYDKDF (reference sequence). CDR3 size: 15 residues. The CDR3 sequence: CATSRAGVSYNEQFF. The CDR3 DNA is TGTGCCACCAGCAGAGCCGGGGTGTCCTACAATGAGCAGTTCTTC.

The chain links TRBV4-1 to TRBJ1-1; 9 nucleotides agree with TRBD1. Germline V gene data show CDR1 as MGHRA and CDR2 as YSYEKL. The CDR3 has 14 amino acids. The junction had 11 bases not matched to a gene; V was cut back by 6 bases and J by 9 bases. For the CDR3, the DNA is TGCGCCAGCAGATCCGGGACAGGGTCACTGAAAGCTTTCTTT. Its protein product is CASRSGTGSLKAFF.